These 5 T cell receptor beta chains were sequenced from one sample in a study of beta chain features in type 1 diabetes. General study results and limits: Among all four CD4+ subsets, Type 1 diabetes patients had TCRB CDR3s that were moderately but significantly shorter.

Their antigens remain unidentified. Since all of the isolated RNA was reverse transcribed, expressed TCRB transcripts were what got sequenced. The data were produced by immunoSEQ multiplex PCR, yet TCRdb's version contains in-frame clones alone and is incomplete. The sample has roughly 150,000 clones, around 9% seen once. Material for sequencing was central memory CD4+ T cells from blood. The receptor source for this set is a woman aged 30 to 39 with type 1 diabetes.

This clone occurred a few times. The chain carries TRBV18 and TRBJ1-2; 9 bases are shared with TRBD1. This CDR3 has 13 residues. With V trimmed by 1 base and J by 8 bases, 2 bases remained unmatched. From germline, CDR1 is KGHSH and CDR2 LQKENI. CDR3 sequence reads: CASSPRQGEGYTF. In DNA form, the CDR3 reads TGTGCCAGCTCACCACGACAGGGGGAAGGCTACACCTTC. The complete variable domain, with remaining parts taken from reference TRBV18 and TRBJ1-2, reads NAGVMQNPRHLVRRRGQEARLRCSPMKGHSHVYWYRQLPEEGLKFMVYLQKENIIDESGMPKERFSAEFPKEGPSILRIQQVVRGDSAAYFCASSPRQGEGYTFGSGTRLTVV.

This clone was seen a few times. The V and J genes are TRBV7-3 and TRBJ2-7; 7 bases fit TRBD1. V shed 2 bases and J 4 bases; nucleotides not matched to a gene: 5. CDR1 and CDR2 (germline): SGHTA, FQGTGA. CDR3 length equals 14 residues. CDR3 nucleotides: TGTGCCAGCAGCTTACAGGGGGACGGGTACGAGCAGTACTTC. This sequence encodes CASSLQGDGYEQYF. The whole variable domain, remainder taken from reference TRBV7-3 and TRBJ2-7, is GAGVSQTPSNKVTEKGKYVELRCDPISGHTALYWYRQSLGQGPEFLIYFQGTGAADDSGLPNDRFFAVRPEGSVSTLKIQRTERGDSAVYLCASSLQGDGYEQYFGPGTRLTVT.

The V call is TRBV4-1, the J call TRBJ2-1; 11 bases agree with TRBD2. Germline V CDR1 and CDR2: MGHRA, YSYEKL. This CDR3 region has 17 residues. V shed 0 bases, J shed 6 bases, and the junction held 7 bases outside the gene matches. DNA for the CDR3: TGCGCCAGCAGCCAAGATCATAGTAGCGGGAGGGCCAATGAGCAGTTCTTC. Translating gives CASSQDHSSGRANEQFF.

This clone was observed a few times. The chain couples TRBV5-1 to TRBJ2-1; tentative D call: TRBD1 (6 bases). The germline V gene encodes CDR1 SGHRS and CDR2 YFSETQ. With 2 bases removed from V and 5 bases from J, the gap between germline ends came to 11 bases. CDR3 length equals 14 residues. The CDR3: CASSFRDNHNEQFF. The CDR3, as DNA: TGCGCCAGCAGCTTCCGGGACAACCACAATGAGCAGTTCTTC. Supplemented by reference TRBV5-1 and TRBJ2-1, the full variable domain reads KAGVTQTPRYLIKTRGQQVTLSCSPISGHRSVSWYQQTPGQGLQFLFEYFSETQRNKGNFPGRFSGRQFSNSRSEMNVSTLELGDSALYLCASSFRDNHNEQFFGPGTRLTVL.

The chain carries TRBV5-1 and TRBJ1-1; D remains unclear. CDR1 and CDR2 from the germline V gene are SGHRS and YFSETQ. Trimming stripped 3 bases from V and 1 base from J, with 16 bases between. This CDR3 has 16 amino acids. CDR3 protein: CASSSGFLLGNTEAFF. Written as DNA, the CDR3 is TGCGCCAGCAGCTCGGGGTTCCTTCTGGGGAACACTGAAGCTTTCTTT.